Many counts were recorded for the clone carrying this TCR beta chain. Its antigen is unknown. Exclusion of a patient resulted from uncontrolled infection, other autoimmune disease, pregnancy or lactation. RNA transcripts yielded amplified TCR beta CDR3 regions. HTBI primers drove first-round RT-PCR of the TCR CDR3. From the multiplex PCR reads, TCRdb called clonotypes with MiXCR, one entry per CDR3 protein. This sample has 200,000 to 300,000 distinct CDR3 sequences, with approximately 23% found just once. These data are taken from a study of T cells in Graves' hyperthyroidism and ophthalmopathy. Points from the study as a whole: Model-based prediction identified ophthalmopathy a median around seven months prior to its onset. Most thyroid clonotypes that were expanded above 0.001 also turned up in blood.

V lost 6 bases, J lost 0 bases, and 11 bases lay in between. The CDR3 has 14 amino acids. Germline CDR1 is MNHNS and CDR2 is SASEGT. This chain joins TRBV6-1 and TRBJ1-1; maybe TRBD1 (5 bases). The sequence derives from a middle-aged woman with Graves' ophthalmopathy. Source material: blood. Here the CDR3 reads CASRTGTLNTEAFF. Here the CDR3 DNA reads TGTGCCAGCAGAACCGGGACCCTGAACACTGAAGCTTTCTTT.